Listed below are T cell receptor beta chains from one sample, sequenced in a study of T cell repertoires in cytomegalovirus infection. MiXCR, applied by TCRdb to the reads, yields one record per CDR3 protein. Of roughly 500,000 distinct CDR3 sequences listed, about 11% are singletons. Sequences were obtained from PBMCs. The source of these receptors is a human donor in good health (CMV status not recorded). Some clones in this sample may be carry-over from other donors' samples. CDR3s include the opening cysteine and the closing phenylalanine or tryptophan. Fields, in order: clone size, D gene, V gene, J gene, CDR3 DNA, CDR3 protein. D genes are given only for firm matches. The size of a clone is reported for some rows only, either as once, few or many, or as a class for expanded clones.

clone_size: many; d_call: .; v_call: TRBV7-2; j_call: TRBJ2-7; cdr3_nt: TGTGCCAGCAGAGGGGATGCGTACGAGCAGTACTTC; cdr3_aa: CASRGDAYEQYF
clone_size: .; d_call: .; v_call: TRBV20-1; j_call: TRBJ1-3; cdr3_nt: TGCAGTGCTAGGAGGCGGAGCTCTGGAAACACCATATATTTT; cdr3_aa: CSARRRSSGNTIYF
clone_size: many; d_call: TRBD2; v_call: TRBV12-3/TRBV12-4; j_call: TRBJ2-1; cdr3_nt: TGTGCCAGCAGTTTAGGGCCTAGCGGGAGGGCTTACAATGAGCAGTTCTTC; cdr3_aa: CASSLGPSGRAYNEQFF
clone_size: many; d_call: .; v_call: TRBV10-3; j_call: TRBJ2-7; cdr3_nt: TGTGCCATCAGTGAGCCTCAGGGTACCTACGAGCAGTACTTC; cdr3_aa: CAISEPQGTYEQYF
clone_size: many; d_call: TRBD1; v_call: TRBV7-2; j_call: TRBJ2-3; cdr3_nt: TGTGCCAGCAGCATTTCGGACAGGGGAGATACGCAGTATTTT; cdr3_aa: CASSISDRGDTQYF
clone_size: many; d_call: TRBD1; v_call: TRBV12-5; j_call: TRBJ2-2; cdr3_nt: TGTGCTAGTGGCCCCCCTGACAGGGGCCTGAACACCGGGGAGCTGTTTTTT; cdr3_aa: CASGPPDRGLNTGELFF
clone_size: many; d_call: TRBD2; v_call: TRBV7-3; j_call: TRBJ2-1; cdr3_nt: TGTGCCAGCAGCTTAGCTGGGACTAGCGGGGGGAATGAGCAGTTCTTC; cdr3_aa: CASSLAGTSGGNEQFF
clone_size: few; d_call: TRBD1; v_call: TRBV19; j_call: TRBJ1-5; cdr3_nt: TGTGCCAGTAGTACTACAGGGGAGAGACAGCCCCAGCATTTT; cdr3_aa: CASSTTGERQPQHF
clone_size: many; d_call: TRBD2; v_call: TRBV11-3; j_call: TRBJ2-1; cdr3_nt: TGTGCCAGCAGTCGAGGGACTAGCGGGAACTATGAGCAGTTCTTC; cdr3_aa: CASSRGTSGNYEQFF
clone_size: many; d_call: TRBD1; v_call: TRBV11-2; j_call: TRBJ2-2; cdr3_nt: TGTGCCAGCGGATACAGGGGGCGCAGCACCGGGGAGCTGTTTTTT; cdr3_aa: CASGYRGRSTGELFF
clone_size: many; d_call: .; v_call: TRBV12-3/TRBV12-4; j_call: TRBJ2-1; cdr3_nt: TGTGCCAGCAGCCACAGGGATCCCATCGAAAATGAGCAGTTCTTC; cdr3_aa: CASSHRDPIENEQFF
clone_size: few; d_call: .; v_call: TRBV2; j_call: TRBJ1-4; cdr3_nt: TGTGCCAGCAGTGATGATTCTGAAAAACTGTTTTTT; cdr3_aa: CASSDDSEKLFF
clone_size: few; d_call: TRBD1; v_call: TRBV2; j_call: TRBJ1-4; cdr3_nt: TGTGCCAGCATGCAACAGGGGCAAGTAAATGAAAAACTGTTTTTT; cdr3_aa: CASMQQGQVNEKLFF
clone_size: .; d_call: TRBD1; v_call: TRBV6-1; j_call: TRBJ2-4; cdr3_nt: TGTGCCAGCACTTTCCGGGACAGGGGTCTCTCCACCTCGCGTTTAGCCAAAAACATTCAGTACTTC; cdr3_aa: CASTFRDRGLSTSRLAKNIQYF
clone_size: many; d_call: .; v_call: TRBV7-2; j_call: TRBJ2-1; cdr3_nt: TGTGCCAGCAGCTTACGGGTCTCTGAGCAGTTCTTC; cdr3_aa: CASSLRVSEQFF
clone_size: many; d_call: .; v_call: TRBV6-5; j_call: TRBJ2-7; cdr3_nt: TGTGCCAGCAGTTACTCGCAGGGTAATGGGAATACCTACGAGCAGTACTTC; cdr3_aa: CASSYSQGNGNTYEQYF
clone_size: many; d_call: .; v_call: TRBV7-8; j_call: TRBJ2-1; cdr3_nt: TGTGCCAGCAGCTCCGCGGGACTCCGCTCCGGAAATGAGCAGTTCTTC; cdr3_aa: CASSSAGLRSGNEQFF
clone_size: .; d_call: .; v_call: TRBV2; j_call: TRBJ2-5; cdr3_nt: TGTGCCAGCAGTTACCTCAGACTACTCGAGACCCAGTACTTC; cdr3_aa: CASSYLRLLETQYF
clone_size: few; d_call: .; v_call: TRBV6-6; j_call: TRBJ1-3; cdr3_nt: TGTGCCAGCACCGGGACGGACGGAAACACCATATATTTT; cdr3_aa: CASTGTDGNTIYF
clone_size: many; d_call: TRBD1; v_call: TRBV29-1; j_call: TRBJ2-1; cdr3_nt: TGCAGCGTCCCGGGACAGGGAGAATACGAGGGAGCATACAATGAGCAGTTCTTC; cdr3_aa: CSVPGQGEYEGAYNEQFF
clone_size: many; d_call: .; v_call: TRBV7-8; j_call: TRBJ1-1; cdr3_nt: TGTGCCAGCAATGCCGTTAGAAACACTGAAGCTTTCTTT; cdr3_aa: CASNAVRNTEAFF
clone_size: many; d_call: .; v_call: TRBV20-1; j_call: TRBJ1-1; cdr3_nt: TGCAGTGCCAAGCCCAGCTTGAACACTGAAGCTTTCTTT; cdr3_aa: CSAKPSLNTEAFF
clone_size: .; d_call: .; v_call: TRBV6-6; j_call: TRBJ2-2; cdr3_nt: TGTGCCAGCAGCCCCTCCCCCATTACGAACACCGGGGAGCTGTTTTTT; cdr3_aa: CASSPSPITNTGELFF
clone_size: .; d_call: TRBD1; v_call: TRBV27; j_call: TRBJ2-7; cdr3_nt: TGTGCCAGCTCCCCGGGACAGGGGGCGCCGGAGCAGTACTTC; cdr3_aa: CASSPGQGAPEQYF
clone_size: many; d_call: .; v_call: TRBV28; j_call: TRBJ2-7; cdr3_nt: TGTGCCATCGGGGACTCGGGAAGAGCCTCCTACGAGCAGTACTTC; cdr3_aa: CAIGDSGRASYEQYF
clone_size: .; d_call: .; v_call: TRBV20-1; j_call: TRBJ1-3; cdr3_nt: TGCAGTGCTAGAGCCCTCGGGGGGGCGTACCCTGGAAACACCATATATTTT; cdr3_aa: CSARALGGAYPGNTIYF
clone_size: .; d_call: .; v_call: TRBV10-1; j_call: TRBJ2-1; cdr3_nt: TGCGCCAGCAGCGCGGGACTCCTAGCTTTATCCACCTACAATGAGCAGTTCTTC; cdr3_aa: CASSAGLLALSTYNEQFF
clone_size: many; d_call: .; v_call: TRBV5-4; j_call: TRBJ2-3; cdr3_nt: TGTGCCAGCAGCTTGGGAGGGGCCAACACAGATACGCAGTATTTT; cdr3_aa: CASSLGGANTDTQYF
clone_size: many; d_call: .; v_call: TRBV27; j_call: TRBJ1-5; cdr3_nt: TGTGCCAGCAGTTTCAGGGCGCATAGCAATCAGCCCCAGCATTTT; cdr3_aa: CASSFRAHSNQPQHF
clone_size: few; d_call: .; v_call: TRBV14; j_call: TRBJ1-2; cdr3_nt: TGTGCCAGCAGCCAAGCAGAAGGACTCTATGGCTACACCTTC; cdr3_aa: CASSQAEGLYGYTF
clone_size: .; d_call: .; v_call: TRBV2; j_call: TRBJ2-5; cdr3_nt: TGTGCCAGCAACCGGGACACGACGTACCAAGAGACCCAGTACTTC; cdr3_aa: CASNRDTTYQETQYF
clone_size: many; d_call: .; v_call: TRBV7-9; j_call: TRBJ2-1; cdr3_nt: TGTGCCAGCAGCTTAGGAGTTGGTGAGCAGTTCTTC; cdr3_aa: CASSLGVGEQFF
clone_size: many; d_call: TRBD2; v_call: TRBV4-1; j_call: TRBJ2-5; cdr3_nt: TGCGCCAGCAGCCCCAACGCACAAGCGGGAGTTAAAGAGACCCAGTACTTC; cdr3_aa: CASSPNAQAGVKETQYF
clone_size: many; d_call: .; v_call: TRBV27; j_call: TRBJ2-1; cdr3_nt: TGTGCCAGCAGTCTCACCCTATACTATGAGCAGTTCTTC; cdr3_aa: CASSLTLYYEQFF
clone_size: .; d_call: TRBD2; v_call: TRBV20-1; j_call: TRBJ2-1; cdr3_nt: TGCAGTGCTAGAGAGTTACTAGCGGGAGGGATAAATGAGCAGTTCTTC; cdr3_aa: CSARELLAGGINEQFF
clone_size: few; d_call: .; v_call: TRBV20-1; j_call: TRBJ2-5; cdr3_nt: TGCAGTGCTCTAAACCCTAGGGCGGCTCAAGAGACCCAGTACTTC; cdr3_aa: CSALNPRAAQETQYF
clone_size: many; d_call: .; v_call: TRBV12-3/TRBV12-4; j_call: TRBJ1-1; cdr3_nt: TGTGCCACCGCAGAGATTAACCCTGAAGCTTTCTTT; cdr3_aa: CATAEINPEAFF
clone_size: few; d_call: TRBD2; v_call: TRBV7-9; j_call: TRBJ2-1; cdr3_nt: TGTGCCAGCACCCTAAGCGGGAGCGGGTACAATGAGCAGTTCTTC; cdr3_aa: CASTLSGSGYNEQFF
clone_size: .; d_call: TRBD1; v_call: TRBV20-1; j_call: TRBJ2-7; cdr3_nt: TGCAGTGTACTATATGGACAGGCCAGACGGTACGAGCAGTACTTC; cdr3_aa: CSVLYGQARRYEQYF
clone_size: many; d_call: .; v_call: TRBV4-2; j_call: TRBJ2-1; cdr3_nt: TGTGCCAGCAGCCAAGTACGAGACAATGAGCAGTTCTTC; cdr3_aa: CASSQVRDNEQFF
clone_size: .; d_call: TRBD1; v_call: TRBV20-1; j_call: TRBJ1-1; cdr3_nt: TGCAGTGCTGAAGACAGGGGAAGGATGAACACTGAAGCTTTCTTT; cdr3_aa: CSAEDRGRMNTEAFF
clone_size: .; d_call: .; v_call: TRBV7-9; j_call: TRBJ1-4; cdr3_nt: TGTGCCAGCAGCCCCCGGGCTGACATTAATGAAAAACTGTTTTTT; cdr3_aa: CASSPRADINEKLFF
clone_size: many; d_call: TRBD1; v_call: TRBV6-1; j_call: TRBJ1-5; cdr3_nt: TGTGCCAGCAGCCGCGCGGGCAGGGGGTACCAGCCCCAGCATTTT; cdr3_aa: CASSRAGRGYQPQHF
clone_size: few; d_call: .; v_call: TRBV10-3; j_call: TRBJ2-7; cdr3_nt: TGTGCCATCACCCGGGATCCGACCTACGAGCAGTACTTC; cdr3_aa: CAITRDPTYEQYF
clone_size: .; d_call: .; v_call: TRBV18; j_call: TRBJ2-1; cdr3_nt: TGTGCCAGCTCACCACCGGTGGGTGAGCAGTTCTTC; cdr3_aa: CASSPPVGEQFF
clone_size: many; d_call: .; v_call: TRBV7-6; j_call: TRBJ2-5; cdr3_nt: TGTGCCAGCAGCTTAGGGGCCAGGGAGTGGGAGACCCAGTACTTC; cdr3_aa: CASSLGAREWETQYF
clone_size: many; d_call: TRBD1; v_call: TRBV7-2; j_call: TRBJ2-7; cdr3_nt: TGTGCCAGCAGCCCCTGGACAGGGAGCTCCTACGAGCAGTACTTC; cdr3_aa: CASSPWTGSSYEQYF
clone_size: few; d_call: .; v_call: TRBV24-1; j_call: TRBJ1-1; cdr3_nt: TGTGCCACCAGTGATCTCCCTCCCCAAACAGGTACTGGTGAAGCTTTCTTT; cdr3_aa: CATSDLPPQTGTGEAFF
clone_size: few; d_call: TRBD1; v_call: TRBV29-1; j_call: TRBJ1-4; cdr3_nt: TGCAGCGTCCGGACAGGGATGGGTGAAAAACTGTTTTTT; cdr3_aa: CSVRTGMGEKLFF
clone_size: many; d_call: .; v_call: TRBV7-2; j_call: TRBJ2-7; cdr3_nt: TGTGCCAGCAGCTTATCAGGTTCAGGGGGGCGCGAGCAGTACTTC; cdr3_aa: CASSLSGSGGREQYF
clone_size: .; d_call: TRBD1; v_call: TRBV3-1; j_call: TRBJ2-5; cdr3_nt: TGTGCCAGCAGCCAAAACAGGGGGCGGGGAGAGACCCAGTACTTC; cdr3_aa: CASSQNRGRGETQYF